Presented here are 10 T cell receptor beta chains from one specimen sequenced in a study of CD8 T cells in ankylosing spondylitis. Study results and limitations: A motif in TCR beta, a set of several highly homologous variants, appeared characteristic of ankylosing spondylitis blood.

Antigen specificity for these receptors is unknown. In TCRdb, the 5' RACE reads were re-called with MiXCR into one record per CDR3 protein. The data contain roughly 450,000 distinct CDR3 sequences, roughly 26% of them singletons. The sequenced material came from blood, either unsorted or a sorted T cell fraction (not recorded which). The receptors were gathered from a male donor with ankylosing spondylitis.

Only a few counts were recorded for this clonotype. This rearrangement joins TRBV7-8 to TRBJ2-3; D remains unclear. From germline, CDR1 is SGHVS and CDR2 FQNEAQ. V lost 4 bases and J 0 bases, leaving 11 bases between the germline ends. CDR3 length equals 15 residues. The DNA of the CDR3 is TGTGCCAGCAGCTGGTCCGGCGGTAGCACAGATACGCAGTATTTT. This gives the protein CASSWSGGSTDTQYF.

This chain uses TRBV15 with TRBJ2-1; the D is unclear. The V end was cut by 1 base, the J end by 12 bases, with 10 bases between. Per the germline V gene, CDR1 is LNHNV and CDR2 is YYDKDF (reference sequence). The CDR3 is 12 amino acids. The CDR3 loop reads CATSRVGTWQFF. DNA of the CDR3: TGTGCCACCAGCAGAGTGGGTACATGGCAGTTCTTC.

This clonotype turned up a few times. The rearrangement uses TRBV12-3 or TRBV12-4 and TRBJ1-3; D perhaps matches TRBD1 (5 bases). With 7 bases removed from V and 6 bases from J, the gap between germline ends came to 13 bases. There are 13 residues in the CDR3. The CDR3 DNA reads TGTGCCAGCACGCAGACAGAATCAAACACCATATATTTT. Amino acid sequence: CASTQTESNTIYF.

The CDR3 loop is CASSGTVAYNEQFF. The CDR3, as DNA: TGTGCCAGCTCAGGGACAGTAGCCTACAATGAGCAGTTCTTC. The chain has TRBV18 and TRBJ2-1; TRBD1 agrees at 7 bases. The germline CDR1 and CDR2 sequences are KGHSH and LQKENI. Trimming cost V 5 bases and J 2 bases; bases outside gene matches: 3. The CDR3 spans 14 residues.

CDR3: CSARTETWGTQYF. The CDR3 coding sequence is TGCAGTGCCCGGACGGAGACGTGGGGGACCCAGTACTTC. V gene TRBV20-1 combines with J gene TRBJ2-5; D ambiguous. The CDR3 is made up of 13 amino acids. Germline V gene data show CDR1 as DFQATT and CDR2 as SNEGSKA (reference sequence). V lost 6 bases to trimming and J lost 7 bases, with 18 bases between them.

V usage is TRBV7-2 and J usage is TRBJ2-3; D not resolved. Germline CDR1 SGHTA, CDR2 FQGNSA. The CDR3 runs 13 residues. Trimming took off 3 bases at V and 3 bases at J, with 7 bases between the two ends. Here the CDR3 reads CASSFSQTDTQYF. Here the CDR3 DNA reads TGTGCCAGCAGCTTTAGCCAAACAGATACGCAGTATTTT.

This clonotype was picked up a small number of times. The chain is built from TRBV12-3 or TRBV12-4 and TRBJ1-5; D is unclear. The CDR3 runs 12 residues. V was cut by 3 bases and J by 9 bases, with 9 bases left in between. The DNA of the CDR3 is TGTGCCAGCAGTTTTCTCGGAGGGCCCCAGCATTTT. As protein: CASSFLGGPQHF.

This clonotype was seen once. This CDR3 is CSARVGTGGIAGYTF. CDR3 DNA: TGCAGTGCTAGAGTAGGGACAGGGGGCATAGCTGGCTACACCTTC. This sequence joins TRBV20-1 and TRBJ1-2; TRBD1 agrees at 12 bases. The CDR3 spans 15 residues. V shed 1 base and J 7 bases; nucleotides not matched to a gene: 7. In germline, CDR1 is DFQATT, CDR2 SNEGSKA (reference sequence).

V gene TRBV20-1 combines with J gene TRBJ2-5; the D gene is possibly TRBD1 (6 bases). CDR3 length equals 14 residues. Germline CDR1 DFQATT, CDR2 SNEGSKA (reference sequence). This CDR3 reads CSSGAGANQETQYF. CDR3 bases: TGCAGCTCAGGAGCAGGGGCTAACCAAGAGACCCAGTACTTC.

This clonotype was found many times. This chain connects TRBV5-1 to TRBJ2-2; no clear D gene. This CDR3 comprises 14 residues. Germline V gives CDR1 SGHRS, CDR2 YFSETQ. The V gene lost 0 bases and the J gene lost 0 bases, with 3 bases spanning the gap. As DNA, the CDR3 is TGCGCCAGCAGCTTGGGGACGAACACCGGGGAGCTGTTTTTT. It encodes CASSLGTNTGELFF.